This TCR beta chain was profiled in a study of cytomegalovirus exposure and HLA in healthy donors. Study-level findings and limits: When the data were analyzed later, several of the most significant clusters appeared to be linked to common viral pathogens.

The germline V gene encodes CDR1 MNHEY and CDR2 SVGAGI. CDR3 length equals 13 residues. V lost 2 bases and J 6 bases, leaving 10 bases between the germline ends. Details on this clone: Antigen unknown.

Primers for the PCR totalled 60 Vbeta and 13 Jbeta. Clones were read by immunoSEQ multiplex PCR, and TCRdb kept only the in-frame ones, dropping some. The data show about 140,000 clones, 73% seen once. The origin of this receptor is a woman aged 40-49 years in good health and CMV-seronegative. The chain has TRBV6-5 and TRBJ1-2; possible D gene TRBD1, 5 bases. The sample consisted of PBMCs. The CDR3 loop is CASSYDQGDGYTF. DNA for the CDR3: TGTGCCAGCAGTTACGATCAGGGCGATGGCTACACCTTC.